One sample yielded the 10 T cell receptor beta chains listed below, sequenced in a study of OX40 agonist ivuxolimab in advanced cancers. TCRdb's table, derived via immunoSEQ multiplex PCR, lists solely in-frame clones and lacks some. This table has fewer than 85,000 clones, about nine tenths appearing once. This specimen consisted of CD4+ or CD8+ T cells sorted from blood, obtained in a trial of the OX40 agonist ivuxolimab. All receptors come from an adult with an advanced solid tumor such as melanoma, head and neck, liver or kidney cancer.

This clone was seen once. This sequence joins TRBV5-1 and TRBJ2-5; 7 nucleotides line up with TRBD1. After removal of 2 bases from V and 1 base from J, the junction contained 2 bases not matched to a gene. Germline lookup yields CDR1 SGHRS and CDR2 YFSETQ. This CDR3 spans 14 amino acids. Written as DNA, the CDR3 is TGCGCCAGCAGCTTACAGGGGCTCCAAGAGACCCAGTACTTC. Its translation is CASSLQGLQETQYF.

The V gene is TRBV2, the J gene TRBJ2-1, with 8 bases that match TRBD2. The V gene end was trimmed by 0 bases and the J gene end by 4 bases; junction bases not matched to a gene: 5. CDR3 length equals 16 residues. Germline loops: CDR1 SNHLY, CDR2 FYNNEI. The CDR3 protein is CASSEARLASYNEQFF. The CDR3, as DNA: TGTGCCAGCAGTGAAGCGAGACTAGCGAGTTACAATGAGCAGTTCTTC.

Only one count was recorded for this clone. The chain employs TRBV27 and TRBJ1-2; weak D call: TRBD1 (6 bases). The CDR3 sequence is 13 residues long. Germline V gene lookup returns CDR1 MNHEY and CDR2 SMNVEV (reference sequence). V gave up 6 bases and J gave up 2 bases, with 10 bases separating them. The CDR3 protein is CASSRTENYGYTF. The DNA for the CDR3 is TGTGCCAGCAGCCGGACAGAGAACTATGGCTACACCTTC.

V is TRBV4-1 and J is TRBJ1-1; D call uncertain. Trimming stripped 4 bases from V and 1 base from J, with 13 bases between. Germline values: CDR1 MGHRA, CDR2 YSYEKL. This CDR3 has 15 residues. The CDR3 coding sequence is TGCGCCAGCAGCCTCGGACTGGGGAGGAACACTGAAGCTTTCTTT. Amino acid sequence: CASSLGLGRNTEAFF.

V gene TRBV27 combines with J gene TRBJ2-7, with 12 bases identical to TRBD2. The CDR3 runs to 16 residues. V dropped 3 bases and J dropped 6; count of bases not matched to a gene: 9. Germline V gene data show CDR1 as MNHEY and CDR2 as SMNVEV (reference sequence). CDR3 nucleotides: TGTGCCAGCAGTTTCCTAGCGGGGGGGCAGATAACCGAGCAGTACTTC. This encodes CASSFLAGGQITEQYF.

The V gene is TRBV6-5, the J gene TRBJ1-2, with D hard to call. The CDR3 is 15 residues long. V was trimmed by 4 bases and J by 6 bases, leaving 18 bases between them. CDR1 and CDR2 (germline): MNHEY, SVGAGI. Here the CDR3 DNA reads TGTGCCAGCAGTTCCCGGAAGGGAGGGAGGGATGGCTACACCTTC. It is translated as CASSSRKGGRDGYTF.

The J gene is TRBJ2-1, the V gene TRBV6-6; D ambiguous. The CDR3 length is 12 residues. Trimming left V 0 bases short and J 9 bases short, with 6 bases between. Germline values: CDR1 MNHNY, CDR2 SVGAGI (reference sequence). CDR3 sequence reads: CASSYSGFEQFF. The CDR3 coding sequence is TGTGCCAGCAGTTACTCAGGTTTTGAGCAGTTCTTC.

For the CDR3, the DNA is TGTGCCTCTACACGAGGAGGGAGCGGGACCGGGGAGCTGTTTTTT. Translating it yields CASTRGGSGTGELFF. V and J are TRBV28 and TRBJ2-2, with a weak D call TRBD2 (6 bases). Between the trimmed V and J ends, which lost 11 bases and 5 bases, there was a span of 21 bases. CDR3 length: 15 amino acids. Per germline, CDR1 MDHEN and CDR2 SYDVKM.

CDR3 region: CAASRGGNEKLFF. CDR3 sequence (DNA): TGTGCCGCCTCGAGAGGGGGCAATGAAAAACTGTTTTTT. The gene calls are TRBV6-1 and TRBJ1-4; 7 bases fit TRBD1. V gave up 11 bases and J gave up 5 bases; unmatched junction bases: 8. The germline V gene encodes CDR1 MNHNS and CDR2 SASEGT. The CDR3 loop spans 13 amino acids.

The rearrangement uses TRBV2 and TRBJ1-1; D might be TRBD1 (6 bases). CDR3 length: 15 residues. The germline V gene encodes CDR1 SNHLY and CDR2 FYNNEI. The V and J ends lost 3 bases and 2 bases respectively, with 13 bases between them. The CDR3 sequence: CASSDLGQQNTEAFF. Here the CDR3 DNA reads TGTGCCAGCAGTGATTTAGGACAGCAAAACACTGAAGCTTTCTTT.